This entry is about one T cell receptor beta chain. This sample stems from a study of monozygotic twins with inflammatory bowel disease. The germline V gene encodes CDR1 SGHNT and CDR2 YYREEE (reference sequence). The CDR3 has 14 amino acids. TCRdb processed the 5' RACE reads again and assigns one entry to each CDR3 protein, with no DNA. Here the sample table reports some 150,000 distinct CDR3 sequences. The origin of this receptor is a human donor with ulcerative colitis or Crohn's disease, or a healthy co-twin of an affected twin (not recorded which). The chain joins TRBV5-4 to TRBJ2-3; TCRdb's D call, TRBD2, is unchecked because there is no DNA. The source material was blood. CDR3 sequence: CASSQRREGDTQYF.